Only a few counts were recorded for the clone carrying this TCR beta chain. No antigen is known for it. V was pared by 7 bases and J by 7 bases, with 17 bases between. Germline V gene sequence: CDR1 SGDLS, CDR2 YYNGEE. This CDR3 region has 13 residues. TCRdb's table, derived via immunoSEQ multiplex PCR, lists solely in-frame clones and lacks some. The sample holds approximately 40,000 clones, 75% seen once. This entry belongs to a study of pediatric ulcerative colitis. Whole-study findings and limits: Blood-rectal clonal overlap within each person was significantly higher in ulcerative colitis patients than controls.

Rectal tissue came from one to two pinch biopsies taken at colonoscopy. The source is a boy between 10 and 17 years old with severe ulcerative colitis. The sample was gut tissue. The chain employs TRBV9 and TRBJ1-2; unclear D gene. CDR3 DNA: TGTGCCAGCGGCCGTGCCCGGCTGGGTGGCTACACCTTC. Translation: CASGRARLGGYTF.